Shown below are 19 T cell receptor beta chains from a single sample sequenced in a study of cytomegalovirus exposure and HLA in healthy donors. PCR employed 60 Vbeta and 13 Jbeta primers. Profiled with immunoSEQ multiplex PCR; TCRdb holds only in-frame clones, not every one. Its clone listing holds 140,000 to 150,000 clones. The sequenced sample consisted of PBMCs. The receptor set was obtained from a male donor in good health and CMV-seronegative.

The chain is built from TRBV29-1 and TRBJ1-1, with 10 bases matching TRBD1. V trimming: 7 bases; J trimming: 1 base; junction bases outside the gene matches: 9. Germline loops: CDR1 SQVTM, CDR2 ANQGSEA. The length of the CDR3 is 15 residues. The CDR3 loop reads CSADRDRGSNTEAFF. The CDR3 DNA is TGCAGCGCAGATCGGGACAGGGGTTCGAACACTGAAGCTTTCTTT.

V is TRBV28 and J is TRBJ1-2; D not resolved. The CDR3 has 16 amino acids. Trimming cost V 2 bases and J 4 bases, with 17 bases left between them. Looked up from germline, CDR1 is MDHEN and CDR2 is SYDVKM. In nucleotides, the CDR3 is TGTGCCAGCAGTTTACTAATTGAGTGGGGAGGCTATGGCTACACCTTC. Its protein is CASSLLIEWGGYGYTF.

This chain joins TRBV6-6 and TRBJ2-5; 7 bases fit TRBD1. V was clipped by 4 bases and J by 4 bases; unmatched bases: 3. CDR1 is MNHNY, CDR2 SVGAGI, per germline (reference sequence). This CDR3 has 13 residues. This chain's CDR3 is CASSSTGRETQYF. The CDR3 coding sequence is TGTGCCAGCAGTTCGACAGGGCGAGAGACCCAGTACTTC.

This rearrangement joins TRBV7-9 to TRBJ1-5; no clear D. CDR1 is SEHNR and CDR2 is FQNEAQ in the germline V gene (reference sequence). The CDR3 spans 17 residues. Trimming shortened V by 4 bases and J by 0 bases, and 16 bases separated the two germline ends. This CDR3 is CASSSAVDKYSNQPQHF. The CDR3 nucleotides are TGTGCCAGCAGCTCCGCCGTAGACAAGTATAGCAATCAGCCCCAGCATTTT.

The chain uses TRBV10-3 and TRBJ2-6, with 9 bases identical to TRBD1. With 4 bases clipped from V and 5 bases from J, the junction kept 12 bases outside the gene matches. Germline V gene sequence: CDR1 ENHRY, CDR2 SYGVKD. This CDR3 spans 18 amino acids. This CDR3 reads CAISATGTGYGRANVLTF. The CDR3 DNA sequence: TGTGCCATCAGTGCAACCGGGACAGGGTATGGGAGGGCCAACGTCCTGACTTTC.

This chain connects TRBV7-8 to TRBJ2-7; D might be TRBD1 (6 bases). Trimming stripped 5 bases from V and 3 bases from J, with 11 bases between. CDR1 and CDR2 from the germline V gene are SGHVS and FQNEAQ. The CDR3 is 13 amino acids. CDR3 DNA sequence: TGTGCCAGCAGCGCCGGACAGCACTACGAGCAGTACTTC. Its translation: CASSAGQHYEQYF.

The V call is TRBV10-3, the J call TRBJ1-1; D not certain. This CDR3 has 12 amino acids. Trimming removed 2 bases from V and 11 bases from J, with 12 bases in between. In germline, CDR1 is ENHRY, CDR2 SYGVKD. Written as DNA, the CDR3 is TGTGCCATCAGTGAGAACCCGGGAGGGGCTTTCTTT. Encoded protein: CAISENPGGAFF.

This chain joins TRBV30 and TRBJ2-7, with 9 bases aligning to TRBD1. The CDR3 runs to 15 residues. The V segment lost 0 bases and the J segment 2 bases; nucleotides outside the gene matches: 5. The germline V gene has CDR1 GTSNPN and CDR2 SVGIG (reference sequence). CDR3 in amino acids: CAWSVGQGRAYEQYF. DNA of the CDR3: TGTGCCTGGAGTGTGGGACAGGGTCGAGCCTACGAGCAGTACTTC.

V gene TRBV29-1 combines with J gene TRBJ2-1; D is uncertain. The CDR3 spans 11 residues. V lost 2 bases and J lost 7, with 6 bases in between. Germline assignment: CDR1 SQVTM and CDR2 ANQGSEA. Here the CDR3 reads CSVEPGNEQFF. CDR3 nucleotides: TGCAGCGTTGAACCCGGGAATGAGCAGTTCTTC.

V is TRBV18 and J is TRBJ1-1; weak D call: TRBD1 (5 bases). Looked up from germline, CDR1 is KGHSH and CDR2 is LQKENI. V gave up 6 bases and J gave up 3 bases, with 20 bases separating them. This CDR3 is built from 16 residues. CDR3 nucleotides: TGTGCCAGCTCCCCGCAACAGGTTTTTCAGGACACTGAAGCTTTCTTT. Translating it yields CASSPQQVFQDTEAFF.

The V gene is TRBV13, the J gene TRBJ2-1, with D perhaps TRBD1 (6 bases). The V end lost 4 bases, the J end lost 0 bases, and 7 bases lay between the germline ends. The CDR3 is 14 residues long. The germline CDR1 and CDR2 sequences are PRHDT and FYEKMQ (reference sequence). The CDR3, as DNA: TGTGCCAGCAGCTCCAGGGGCTCCTACAATGAGCAGTTCTTC. It translates to CASSSRGSYNEQFF. The full variable domain, its missing parts supplied by reference TRBV13 and TRBJ2-1, is AAGVIQSPRHLIKEKRETATLKCYPIPRHDTVYWYQQGPGQDPQFLISFYEKMQSDKGSIPDRFSAQQFSDYHSELNMSSLELGDSALYFCASSSRGSYNEQFFGPGTRLTVL.

This chain uses TRBV9 with TRBJ2-1; 8 positions match TRBD2. Germline trimming cut 0 bases from V and 5 bases from J; bases unmatched to any gene: 4. The CDR3 is 15 amino acids. Germline-derived CDR1 and CDR2 are SGDLS and YYNGEE. The CDR3 loop reads CASSVAGGPHNEQFF. DNA of the CDR3: TGTGCCAGCAGCGTAGCGGGGGGGCCGCACAATGAGCAGTTCTTC.

The chain has TRBV5-4 and TRBJ2-3; maybe TRBD1 (5 bases). Trimming removed 4 bases from V and 0 bases from J, with 15 bases in between. CDR3 size: 16 residues. Germline CDR1 is SGHNT and CDR2 is YYREEE (reference sequence). The CDR3 region has the DNA TGTGCCAGCAGCCTTAAGGGGAAGACTAGCACAGATACGCAGTATTTT. It encodes CASSLKGKTSTDTQYF.

This chain links TRBV9 with TRBJ1-4, with a possible D match to TRBD1 (5 bases). The CDR3 runs 15 residues. The V gene lost 4 bases and the J gene lost 2 bases, with 12 bases spanning the gap. The germline V gene has CDR1 SGDLS and CDR2 YYNGEE. The CDR3 bases are TGTGCCAGCAGCCCCGCGGGGGGGACTAATGAAAAACTGTTTTTT. Translation gives CASSPAGGTNEKLFF.

The rearrangement links TRBV5-5 to TRBJ1-2; possible D gene TRBD1, 6 bases. From germline, CDR1 is SGHKS and CDR2 YYEKEE (reference sequence). The CDR3 runs 16 residues. The V end lost 0 bases, the J end lost 4 bases, and 16 bases lay between the germline ends. This CDR3 reads CASSLDVGALVYGYTF. In nucleotides, the CDR3 is TGTGCCAGCAGCTTGGATGTGGGGGCGCTGGTCTATGGCTACACCTTC.

The rearrangement links TRBV15 to TRBJ2-7; 12 bases map to TRBD2. The CDR3 extends over 17 amino acids. Trimming took 3 bases from V and 2 from J; bases not matched to a gene: 8. The germline V gene encodes CDR1 LNHNV and CDR2 YYDKDF (reference sequence). The CDR3 protein is CATSSFGLAGSAYEQYF. DNA of the CDR3: TGTGCCACCAGCAGCTTCGGACTAGCGGGGTCTGCCTACGAGCAGTACTTC.

The rearrangement links TRBV30 to TRBJ1-2, with 7 bases lining up with TRBD1. The CDR3 consists of 13 residues. The germline gives CDR1 GTSNPN, CDR2 SVGIG (reference sequence). V was pared by 3 bases and J by 8 bases, with 9 bases of the junction left unmatched. The chain's CDR3 is CAWRPTGEGGYTF. The DNA for the CDR3 is TGTGCCTGGAGGCCCACAGGGGAAGGGGGCTACACCTTC.

The chain joins TRBV30 to TRBJ2-7, with 7 bases fitting TRBD2. The V gene end was trimmed by 3 bases and the J gene end by 6 bases; junction bases not matched to a gene: 2. The CDR3 totals 11 residues. Germline V gives CDR1 GTSNPN, CDR2 SVGIG (reference sequence). CDR3 loop: CAWSRTSEQYF. The CDR3 DNA is TGTGCCTGGAGCCGGACTAGCGAGCAGTACTTC.

A note on this clone: Other DNA sequences of this sample code for an identical CDR3. This chain links TRBV18 with TRBJ2-7; weak D call: TRBD2 (6 bases). Germline V gives CDR1 KGHSH, CDR2 LQKENI. The CDR3 is 13 amino acids. V shed 3 bases and J shed 0 bases, with 6 bases lying between them. CDR3 sequence (DNA): TGTGCCAGCTCACCCGGGAGCTCCTACGAGCAGTACTTC. Amino acid sequence: CASSPGSSYEQYF. The whole variable domain, filled in from reference TRBV18 and TRBJ2-7, reads NAGVMQNPRHLVRRRGQEARLRCSPMKGHSHVYWYRQLPEEGLKFMVYLQKENIIDESGMPKERFSAEFPKEGPSILRIQQVVRGDSAAYFCASSPGSSYEQYFGPGTRLTVT.